These T cell receptor beta chains were read from a single sample in a study of PD-1 blockade in classical Hodgkin lymphoma. Profiling relied on immunoSEQ multiplex PCR, and the TCRdb table lists in-frame clones only, not all of them. The repertoire holds some 31,000 clones, with 70% to 75% as singletons. The sample was peripheral blood mononuclear cells (PBMCs), taken before the second cycle of nivolumab. Receptor source: a human donor with classical Hodgkin lymphoma. Both conserved end residues are part of each CDR3. The order of the fields is D gene, V gene, CDR3 length, J gene, clone size, CDR3 DNA, CDR3 protein. A D gene is named only where the DNA matches it firmly. Some rows mark clone size as missing; the rest say once, few, many or name a class of expanded clone.

d_gene: NA; v_gene: TRBV7-9; len: 16; j_gene: TRBJ1-5; abundance: medium-sized; CDR3nt: TGTGCCAGCAGCTTAGCGGAACAGTATAGCAATCAGCCCCAGCATTTT; CDR3aa: CASSLAEQYSNQPQHF
d_gene: NA; v_gene: TRBV7-2; len: 15; j_gene: TRBJ2-2; abundance: NA; CDR3nt: TGTGCCAGCAGCCCTAGGACTGCTAACACCGGGGAGCTGTTTTTT; CDR3aa: CASSPRTANTGELFF
d_gene: NA; v_gene: TRBV4-3; len: 14; j_gene: TRBJ1-5; abundance: few; CDR3nt: TGCGCCAGCAGCCAAGACAGGGGTGAGCAGCCCCAGCATTTT; CDR3aa: CASSQDRGEQPQHF
d_gene: TRBD2; v_gene: TRBV4-1; len: 19; j_gene: TRBJ2-3; abundance: few; CDR3nt: TGCGCCAGCAGCCTCCCACGGACTAGCGGGGGCGAACGCACAGATACGCAGTATTTT; CDR3aa: CASSLPRTSGGERTDTQYF
d_gene: NA; v_gene: TRBV19; len: 13; j_gene: TRBJ2-1; abundance: NA; CDR3nt: TGTGCCAGTAGTTCTACTACCTACAATGAGCAGTTCTTC; CDR3aa: CASSSTTYNEQFF
d_gene: NA; v_gene: TRBV19; len: 15; j_gene: TRBJ1-2; abundance: NA; CDR3nt: TGTGCCAGTAGTATATGGATGAGACAGATCTATGGCTACACCTTC; CDR3aa: CASSIWMRQIYGYTF
d_gene: TRBD1; v_gene: TRBV11-1; len: 15; j_gene: TRBJ1-2; abundance: NA; CDR3nt: TGTGCCAGCAGCTTAGTATCAGGGGGAAAGAGTGGCTACACCTTC; CDR3aa: CASSLVSGGKSGYTF
d_gene: TRBD1; v_gene: TRBV13; len: 15; j_gene: TRBJ2-3; abundance: NA; CDR3nt: TGTGCCAGCAGCTTCACAGGGGACCTCAGGGATACGCAGTATTTT; CDR3aa: CASSFTGDLRDTQYF
d_gene: TRBD2; v_gene: TRBV19; len: 16; j_gene: TRBJ2-3; abundance: NA; CDR3nt: TGTGCCAGTTCCCACCTACTAGCGGGGGTGGCAGATACGCAGTATTTT; CDR3aa: CASSHLLAGVADTQYF
d_gene: NA; v_gene: TRBV5-1; len: 15; j_gene: TRBJ1-1; abundance: NA; CDR3nt: TGCGCCAGCAGCTTGCTGCAGGGTCGTGGCACTGAAGCTTTCTTT; CDR3aa: CASSLLQGRGTEAFF
d_gene: TRBD2; v_gene: TRBV5-6; len: 17; j_gene: TRBJ2-2; abundance: once; CDR3nt: TGTGCCAGCAGCGAGGGACTAGCGGGGGCCTATACCGGGGAGCTGTTTTTT; CDR3aa: CASSEGLAGAYTGELFF
d_gene: NA; v_gene: TRBV6-6; len: 14; j_gene: TRBJ2-2; abundance: NA; CDR3nt: TGTGCCAGCAGTTACGGGATATACACCGGGGAGCTGTTTTTT; CDR3aa: CASSYGIYTGELFF
d_gene: NA; v_gene: TRBV11-1; len: 13; j_gene: TRBJ1-1; abundance: NA; CDR3nt: TGTGCCAGCAGCATGACAGAGACCCCTGAAGCTTTCTTT; CDR3aa: CASSMTETPEAFF
d_gene: TRBD1; v_gene: TRBV27; len: 16; j_gene: TRBJ2-7; abundance: NA; CDR3nt: TGTGCCAGCAGTAAGACAGGGGGCCTCCCGGGCCACGAGCAGTACTTC; CDR3aa: CASSKTGGLPGHEQYF
d_gene: NA; v_gene: TRBV7-9; len: 13; j_gene: TRBJ2-4; abundance: NA; CDR3nt: TGTGCCAGCAGCTTAGGCTCGATAAACATTCAGTACTTC; CDR3aa: CASSLGSINIQYF
d_gene: NA; v_gene: TRBV7-9; len: 17; j_gene: TRBJ2-7; abundance: NA; CDR3nt: TGTGCCAGCAGCTTAGCCCCATTTGCGGACCTCGCCTACGAGCAGTACTTC; CDR3aa: CASSLAPFADLAYEQYF
d_gene: NA; v_gene: TRBV19; len: 12; j_gene: TRBJ2-5; abundance: few; CDR3nt: TGTGCCAGTAGCCACCTTAGCGAGACCCAGTACTTC; CDR3aa: CASSHLSETQYF
d_gene: NA; v_gene: TRBV5-6; len: 14; j_gene: TRBJ1-1; abundance: NA; CDR3nt: TGTGCCAGCAGCTTGGGGGTACTCCTATCTGAAGCTTTCTTT; CDR3aa: CASSLGVLLSEAFF
d_gene: NA; v_gene: TRBV28; len: 14; j_gene: TRBJ1-4; abundance: few; CDR3nt: TGTGCCAGCAGTTCCCCAGGAGTTTATGAAAAACTGTTTTTT; CDR3aa: CASSSPGVYEKLFF
d_gene: TRBD1; v_gene: TRBV5-1; len: 14; j_gene: TRBJ1-2; abundance: NA; CDR3nt: TGCGCCAGCAGCTCGCTGGGGACAGGAAATGGCTACACCTTC; CDR3aa: CASSSLGTGNGYTF
d_gene: NA; v_gene: TRBV7-3; len: 15; j_gene: TRBJ1-2; abundance: NA; CDR3nt: TGTGCCAGCAGCCCAACAAGTCGGACTGACTATGGCTACACCTTC; CDR3aa: CASSPTSRTDYGYTF
d_gene: TRBD2; v_gene: TRBV11-3; len: 18; j_gene: TRBJ2-2; abundance: NA; CDR3nt: TGTGCCAGCAGCTTAGATCGGCTAGCGGGGCCGAACACCGGGGAGCTGTTTTTT; CDR3aa: CASSLDRLAGPNTGELFF
d_gene: NA; v_gene: TRBV11-2; len: 15; j_gene: TRBJ1-4; abundance: NA; CDR3nt: TGTGCCAGCAGCTCTCGGACTGCAACTAATGAAAAACTGTTTTTT; CDR3aa: CASSSRTATNEKLFF
d_gene: TRBD1; v_gene: TRBV13; len: 14; j_gene: TRBJ2-1; abundance: NA; CDR3nt: TGTGCCAGCAGCCCCAGGACAGGAGGTAATGAGCAGTTCTTC; CDR3aa: CASSPRTGGNEQFF
d_gene: NA; v_gene: TRBV9; len: 11; j_gene: TRBJ2-2; abundance: NA; CDR3nt: TGTGCCAGCAGCGTGTCCGGGGAGCTGTTTTTT; CDR3aa: CASSVSGELFF
d_gene: NA; v_gene: TRBV11-2; len: 15; j_gene: TRBJ1-6; abundance: once; CDR3nt: TGTGCCAGCAGCTTAGGGACAACCTATAATTCACCCCTCCACTTT; CDR3aa: CASSLGTTYNSPLHF
d_gene: TRBD1; v_gene: TRBV6-1; len: 15; j_gene: TRBJ1-4; abundance: NA; CDR3nt: TGTGCCAGCAGCCTAACCGGGACAGCCGATGAAAAACTGTTTTTT; CDR3aa: CASSLTGTADEKLFF
d_gene: TRBD1; v_gene: TRBV27; len: 15; j_gene: TRBJ2-7; abundance: NA; CDR3nt: TGTGCCAGCAGTTTATCCAGGACAGGGGACAGCGAGCAGTACTTC; CDR3aa: CASSLSRTGDSEQYF
d_gene: TRBD2; v_gene: TRBV27; len: 12; j_gene: TRBJ2-7; abundance: NA; CDR3nt: TGTGCCAGCAGTTCCTTTCCGGGACTAGCGGTATTC; CDR3aa: CASSSFPGLAVF
d_gene: NA; v_gene: TRBV27; len: 15; j_gene: TRBJ2-2; abundance: few; CDR3nt: TGTGCCAGCAGTTTGTCCGGCGGAAACACCGGGGAGCTGTTTTTT; CDR3aa: CASSLSGGNTGELFF
d_gene: TRBD2; v_gene: TRBV30; len: 13; j_gene: TRBJ2-7; abundance: NA; CDR3nt: TGTGCCTGGACGACTAGCGGTTTAGGCGAGCAGTACTTC; CDR3aa: CAWTTSGLGEQYF
d_gene: NA; v_gene: TRBV5-1; len: 15; j_gene: TRBJ2-3; abundance: NA; CDR3nt: TGCGCCAGCAGCTTGGCCCCTAGCGGCACAGATACGCAGTATTTT; CDR3aa: CASSLAPSGTDTQYF
d_gene: NA; v_gene: TRBV5-5; len: 12; j_gene: TRBJ1-1; abundance: NA; CDR3nt: TGTGCCAGCGGCTCCTGGGTCACTGAAGCTTTCTTT; CDR3aa: CASGSWVTEAFF
d_gene: NA; v_gene: TRBV6-5; len: 14; j_gene: TRBJ2-3; abundance: NA; CDR3nt: TGTGCCAGCAGGCCAGGACAGATTGTGGATACGCAGTATTTT; CDR3aa: CASRPGQIVDTQYF
d_gene: TRBD2; v_gene: TRBV11-2; len: 17; j_gene: TRBJ2-7; abundance: once; CDR3nt: TGTGCCAGCAGCTTTCCACTTAGCGGGGGGAGCTCCTACGAGCAGTACTTC; CDR3aa: CASSFPLSGGSSYEQYF
d_gene: TRBD2; v_gene: TRBV30; len: 19; j_gene: TRBJ2-5; abundance: NA; CDR3nt: TGTGCCTGGAGTGGTGGACTAGCGGGGGGTCGGTGGGCCCAAGAGACCCAGTACTTC; CDR3aa: CAWSGGLAGGRWAQETQYF
d_gene: NA; v_gene: TRBV29-1; len: 12; j_gene: TRBJ1-1; abundance: NA; CDR3nt: TGCAGCGTGATGGGGTCAAACACTGAAGCTTTCTTT; CDR3aa: CSVMGSNTEAFF
d_gene: TRBD2; v_gene: TRBV4-3; len: 14; j_gene: TRBJ2-1; abundance: NA; CDR3nt: TGCGCCAGCAGCCAATATCTAGCGGGTAATGAGCAGTTCTTC; CDR3aa: CASSQYLAGNEQFF
d_gene: TRBD2; v_gene: TRBV11-1; len: 14; j_gene: TRBJ2-1; abundance: NA; CDR3nt: TGTGCCAGCAGCTTAGGACTAGCGGGGAATGAGCAGTTCTTC; CDR3aa: CASSLGLAGNEQFF
d_gene: NA; v_gene: TRBV11-3; len: 14; j_gene: TRBJ2-2; abundance: NA; CDR3nt: TGTGCCAGCAGCTTGGGACCGAACACCGGGGAGCTGTTTTTT; CDR3aa: CASSLGPNTGELFF
d_gene: NA; v_gene: TRBV6-5; len: 13; j_gene: TRBJ2-2; abundance: NA; CDR3nt: TGTGCCAGCATAAAGGAGGGCACCGGGGAGCTGTTTTTT; CDR3aa: CASIKEGTGELFF
d_gene: TRBD1; v_gene: TRBV30; len: 16; j_gene: TRBJ1-2; abundance: NA; CDR3nt: TGTGCCTGGATTGGGGGGACAGGGTTTACAGATGGAGGCTACACCTTC; CDR3aa: CAWIGGTGFTDGGYTF
d_gene: NA; v_gene: TRBV2; len: 14; j_gene: TRBJ1-1; abundance: NA; CDR3nt: TGTGCCAGCAGAGAGACACGGCTGAACACTGAAGCTTTCTTT; CDR3aa: CASRETRLNTEAFF
d_gene: TRBD1; v_gene: TRBV30; len: 17; j_gene: TRBJ1-5; abundance: NA; CDR3nt: TGTGCCTGGAGTGAAGGGACAGTTTCGTATAGCAATCAGCCCCAGCATTTT; CDR3aa: CAWSEGTVSYSNQPQHF
d_gene: TRBD1; v_gene: TRBV19; len: 15; j_gene: TRBJ1-6; abundance: NA; CDR3nt: TGTGCCAGTAGGAGATCCGGGACAGAGTTTTCACCCCTCCACTTT; CDR3aa: CASRRSGTEFSPLHF
d_gene: TRBD2; v_gene: TRBV5-1; len: 14; j_gene: TRBJ2-7; abundance: NA; CDR3nt: TGCGCCAGCAGCCAATACCGGGGGGGAAACGAGCAGTACTTC; CDR3aa: CASSQYRGGNEQYF
d_gene: NA; v_gene: TRBV6-5; len: 15; j_gene: TRBJ2-5; abundance: once; CDR3nt: TGTGCCAGCAGTTCACTAGAGCGAGTCGGAGAGACCCAGTACTTC; CDR3aa: CASSSLERVGETQYF
d_gene: TRBD1; v_gene: TRBV5-4; len: 16; j_gene: TRBJ2-1; abundance: NA; CDR3nt: TGTGCCAGCAGCTTAGACAGGGGGCAGTTCTACAATGAGCAGTTCTTC; CDR3aa: CASSLDRGQFYNEQFF
d_gene: NA; v_gene: TRBV5-4; len: 15; j_gene: TRBJ1-1; abundance: NA; CDR3nt: TGTGCCAGCAGCTTGTCCGGCAGGATGAACACTGAAGCTTTCTTT; CDR3aa: CASSLSGRMNTEAFF
d_gene: NA; v_gene: TRBV5-8; len: 15; j_gene: TRBJ2-1; abundance: NA; CDR3nt: TGTGCCAGCAGCTTGGGCAGGGACCTGTGGAATGAGCAGTTCTTC; CDR3aa: CASSLGRDLWNEQFF